The TCR beta chain under discussion was sequenced for a study of OX40 agonist ivuxolimab in advanced cancers. With respect to the entire study: Ivuxolimab was a fully human IgG2 agonistic monoclonal antibody targeting the costimulatory receptor OX40 (CD134). Patients were allowed to have had prior anti-PD-1, anti-PD-L1 or anti-CTLA-4 therapy, and around two fifths of the dose-escalation patients had been treated with checkpoint inhibitors. The paper reports the monotherapy dose-escalation portion (N of about 54 patients) of the phase I ivuxolimab trial. The point of sequencing TCRbeta in the periphery was to test whether ivuxolimab changed TCR sequence diversity and drove clonal T-cell expansion. Intravenous ivuxolimab was administered to patients every 2 weeks at six dose levels: 0.01, 0.1, 0.3, 1.5, 3 and 10 mg/kg. Three dose-escalation patients achieved partial responses, one with hepatocellular carcinoma and two with cutaneous melanoma. Of the approximately 53 patients in dose escalation, about 20 had hepatocellular carcinoma, roughly 15 had melanoma, 9 had renal cell carcinoma and 9 had head and neck cancer. In the dose-escalation cohort, approximately 82% of patients were male, and the mean age was roughly 60 years, with a range of roughly 20 to 85.

This clone was detected only once. No cognate antigen has been identified for it. One base away there is no much larger clone; base qualities are not given. What the study reported, not specific to this receptor: In the 0.1-3.0 mg/kg groups, partial responders had among the lowest normalized peripheral clonal expansion, particularly in CD8+ T cells. Clonal expansion of both CD4+ and CD8+ blood T cells was observed from baseline to week 6 at doses 0.1 to 3.0 mg/kg. Antigen specificity was not determined for the clonally expanded peripheral T cells. After ivuxolimab, more expanded clones were found on average in CD8+ T cells than in CD4+ T cells. Low levels of normalized T-cell clonal expansion were also seen in some patients who did not respond.

Trimming removed 7 bases from V and 0 bases from J, leaving 9 bases between the germline ends. Counted from cysteine to phenylalanine, this CDR3 has 14 amino acids. Only the CDR3 DNA is retained, 42 bases long and in frame from the first base. CDR1 and CDR2, per the germline V gene (reference sequence), are LNHNV and YYDKDF. Genomic DNA was extracted from sorted cells for sequencing of the TCRbeta CDR3 region. TCRbeta CDR3 regions were sequenced using the immunoSEQ Assay. Drawn from immuneACCESS, this table holds only the in-frame rearrangements with V and J called that TCRdb kept. Clones are partly lost; checked studies trace under half to an unresolved V gene and leave the rest unexplained. This sample comprises tens of thousands of clones, 65% to 90% of them detected only once. Approximately 2% of the sample belongs to the ten largest clones. Patients with autoimmune disease history or receiving systemic immunosuppression were excluded from the trial. Peripheral blood for TCR sequencing was collected from all dose cohorts at baseline, on cycle 4 day 1, and on cycle 7 day 1. The samples were drawn from a first-in-human, open-label, multicenter phase I dose-escalation trial of ivuxolimab. Adults with locally advanced or metastatic head and neck squamous cell, hepatocellular, melanoma or renal cell carcinoma were enrolled in the trial. Before TCR sequencing, CD4+ and CD8+ T cells were separately sorted from peripheral blood.

This specimen consisted of CD4+ or CD8+ T cells sorted from blood, obtained in a trial of the OX40 agonist ivuxolimab. The V and J genes are TRBV15 and TRBJ2-2, with the identity of the D gene unclear. The origin of this receptor is an adult with an advanced solid tumor such as melanoma, head and neck, liver or kidney cancer. The base sequence is TGTGCCACCACCAAGGCGGCGAACACCGGGGAGCTGTTTTTT. It is translated as CATTKAANTGELFF.